This TCR beta chain originates from a study of OX40 agonist ivuxolimab in advanced cancers. V was pared by 6 bases and J by 5 bases, with 7 bases of the junction left unmatched. In germline, CDR1 is MNHEY, CDR2 SVGAGI. The CDR3 extends over 15 amino acids. Assay used: immunoSEQ multiplex PCR; TCRdb lists only in-frame clones, some missing. The table includes fewer than 40,000 clones, 65% to 85% detected once. This TCR derives from an adult with an advanced solid tumor such as melanoma, head and neck, liver or kidney cancer. This chain uses TRBV6-5 with TRBJ2-3; TRBD2 aligns across 11 bases. The specimen comprised CD4+ or CD8+ T cells sorted from blood, sampled in a trial of the OX40 agonist ivuxolimab. CDR3 sequence (DNA): TGTGCCAGCAGGGGACTAGCGGTTGGAAAAGATACGCAGTATTTT. It yields the protein CASRGLAVGKDTQYF.